This T cell receptor (beta chain) stems from a study of vaccination and CD4 T cells after COVID-19. Overall study context: Taking of post-vaccine samples occurred a median approximately 72 days after dose two (range 14 to 241). Control cultures used a CEFX viral epitope pool, an HIV-1 Nef peptide pool, or no peptide.

The treatment here: 10-day PBMC culture with coronavirus spike peptide pools or control peptides (ViraFEST assay). Researchers reported culturing about 2 million PBMCs per well with approximately 10 IU/ml IL-2 and about 9 ug/ml peptide pools. The authors isolated CD4+ T cells by negative selection after more than nine days of culture. Researchers used the Oncomine TCR Beta short-read assay to sequence DNA from cultured CD4+ T cells. One entry per CDR3 protein results from TCRdb running MiXCR on the PCR reads. This sample has around 22,000 distinct CDR3 sequences; 32% occur once, and the top ten carry around 12%. Only a few counts were recorded for this clonotype. The antigen remains unidentified. CDR1 is SGHTA and CDR2 is FQGNSA in the germline V gene. The CDR3 sequence is 15 residues long. The germline V and J ends were trimmed by 4 bases and 1 base, with 13 bases remaining between them.

The source of this sequence is a human donor with COVID-19. This chain joins TRBV7-2 and TRBJ1-1; D is uncertain. Sequencing used cultured CD4+ T cells from blood. The CDR3 DNA reads as TGTGCCAGCAGCTCGCCCTTGGCCCCGAACACTGAAGCTTTCTTT. It is translated as CASSSPLAPNTEAFF.